These 21 T cell receptor beta chains originate from one sample sequenced in a study of human T cells and chemical hapten exposure. As for time point: pre-sensitization, week 0. The treatment: therapeutic diphenylcyclopropenone sensitization with weekly scalp DPC. TCRdb re-called the RACE reads through MiXCR, storing one row per CDR3 protein. The repertoire has around 300,000 distinct CDR3 sequences, about 5% of them found once; the top ten carry over 7%. Sequenced material: whole blood, taken in connection with sensitization to the hapten diphenylcyclopropenone (DPC). These receptors were taken from a woman under 30 with alopecia areata. Some clones in this sample may be carry-over from other donors' samples.

This clonotype was detected ten times or more. The chain employs TRBV7-9 and TRBJ2-2; 9 bases line up with TRBD2. Germline V gives CDR1 SEHNR, CDR2 FQNEAQ (reference sequence). The CDR3 has 15 amino acids. J gave up 5 bases and V 6 bases, and 7 bases lay outside the gene matches. The CDR3 loop is CASRPAGGQTGELFF. In nucleotides, the CDR3 is TGTGCCAGCAGACCAGCGGGGGGCCAAACCGGGGAGCTGTTTTTT.

In its sample, this clonotype was seen many times. The rearrangement joins TRBV10-3 to TRBJ2-3, with 8 positions matching TRBD2. Germline values: CDR1 ENHRY, CDR2 SYGVKD. With V trimmed by 11 bases and J by 4 bases, 14 bases remained unmatched. This CDR3 comprises 15 residues. CDR3 sequence reads: CAVAGAGDDADTQYF. The CDR3 nucleotides are TGTGCCGTAGCCGGAGCGGGGGATGATGCAGATACGCAGTATTTT.

The chain uses TRBV19 and TRBJ2-7, with D possibly matching TRBD2 (6 bases). V was pared by 6 bases and J by 4 bases, with 16 bases between. The CDR3 consists of 14 residues. Germline CDR1 LNHDA, CDR2 SQIVND (reference sequence). CDR3 nucleotides: TGTGCCAGTAGCTCAACCGGGAGCATGTACGAGCAGTACTTC. It is translated as CASSSTGSMYEQYF. The full variable domain, its missing parts supplied by reference TRBV19 and TRBJ2-7, is DGGITQSPKYLFRKEGQNVTLSCEQNLNHDAMYWYRQDPGQGLRLIYYSQIVNDFQKGDIAEGYSVSREKKESFPLTVTSAQKNPTAFYLCASSSTGSMYEQYFGPGTRLTVT.

This clonotype was picked up many times. The chain carries TRBV6-5 and TRBJ1-1; the D gene is possibly TRBD1 (6 bases). CDR1 and CDR2 (germline): MNHEY, SVGAGI. Trimming took off 2 bases at V and 0 bases at J, with 13 bases between the two ends. The CDR3 has 16 residues. The CDR3, as DNA: TGTGCCAGCAGTTACACTAACAGGGTACTGAACACTGAAGCTTTCTTT. Its translation is CASSYTNRVLNTEAFF.

V and J are TRBV6-2 or TRBV6-3 and TRBJ2-3; D is possibly TRBD2 (6 bases). The germline gives CDR1 MNHEY, CDR2 SVGEGT. This CDR3 contains 15 residues. The germline V and J ends were trimmed by 3 bases and 3 bases, with 13 bases remaining between them. The CDR3 sequence: CASSYRSRGTDTQYF. DNA for the CDR3: TGTGCCAGCAGTTATAGGAGTCGGGGGACAGATACGCAGTATTTT.

This clonotype showed up many times. The V and J genes are TRBV12-3 or TRBV12-4 and TRBJ2-1; D call uncertain. The CDR3 sequence is 11 residues long. V was trimmed by 2 bases and J by 10 bases, leaving 6 bases between them. The CDR3 DNA follows: TGTGCCAGCAGTTTACTCGGGGAGCAGTTCTTC. It translates to CASSLLGEQFF.

The V call is TRBV6-6, the J call TRBJ2-4; D unresolved. Trimming shortened V by 2 bases and J by 12 bases, and 5 bases separated the two germline ends. This CDR3 spans 10 amino acids. Germline V gene lookup returns CDR1 MNHNY and CDR2 SVGAGI (reference sequence). The CDR3 DNA reads as TGTGCCAGCAGTTACCATAGTCAGTACTTC. This encodes CASSYHSQYF.

This clonotype was recorded many times. The chain employs TRBV10-3 and TRBJ1-2; D uncertain. CDR3 size: 9 residues. CDR1 ENHRY and CDR2 SYGVKD come from the germline V gene. Trimming shortened V by 7 bases and J by 3 bases, and 0 bases separated the two germline ends. The CDR3 sequence is CAINYGYTF. The CDR3 region has the DNA TGTGCCATCAACTATGGCTACACCTTC.

V usage is TRBV20-1 and J usage is TRBJ1-1, with 7 positions matching TRBD1. The V segment lost 6 bases and the J segment 2 bases; nucleotides outside the gene matches: 12. The CDR3 consists of 15 residues. CDR1 and CDR2 from the germline V gene are DFQATT and SNEGSKA (reference sequence). In nucleotides, the CDR3 is TGCAGTGCCTTACCCAGGGGGAGATTAAACACTGAAGCTTTCTTT. It specifies CSALPRGRLNTEAFF.

This clonotype showed up many times. The rearrangement uses TRBV11-3 and TRBJ2-2, with D unresolved. V dropped 2 bases and J dropped 4 bases, with 5 bases sitting between them. CDR1 and CDR2 from the germline V gene are SGHNT and YENEEA. The CDR3 sequence is 13 residues long. The CDR3 DNA reads TGTGCCAGCAGCTTATTGGCCACCGGGGAGCTGTTTTTT. This gives the protein CASSLLATGELFF.

This clonotype was counted only a few times. V gene TRBV12-3 or TRBV12-4 combines with J gene TRBJ2-2; 7 nucleotides match TRBD1. This CDR3 has 15 amino acids. After removal of 1 base from V and 3 bases from J, the junction contained 2 bases not matched to a gene. The CDR3, as DNA: TGTGCCAGCAGTTTAGGACAGGGTCACACCGGGGAGCTGTTTTTT. It translates to CASSLGQGHTGELFF.

This clonotype was seen only a few times. The chain recombines TRBV6-2 or TRBV6-3 with TRBJ1-2; D gene unclear. The V gene's germline CDR1 is MNHEY and CDR2 SVGEGT. CDR3 length equals 13 residues. Trimming left V 0 bases short and J 4 bases short, with 6 bases between. The CDR3 here is CASSYSNGYGYTF. The DNA of the CDR3 is TGTGCCAGCAGTTACTCGAATGGCTATGGCTACACCTTC.

This clonotype was counted many times. The J gene is TRBJ1-1, the V gene TRBV5-1; D is uncertain. Germline V gene sequence: CDR1 SGHRS, CDR2 YFSETQ. CDR3 length equals 13 residues. Trimming took 2 bases from V and 4 from J, leaving 9 bases between them. The CDR3 spells CASSFLKGTEAFF. For the CDR3, the DNA is TGCGCCAGCAGCTTTTTGAAGGGCACTGAAGCTTTCTTT. Supplemented by reference TRBV5-1 and TRBJ1-1, the full variable domain reads KAGVTQTPRYLIKTRGQQVTLSCSPISGHRSVSWYQQTPGQGLQFLFEYFSETQRNKGNFPGRFSGRQFSNSRSEMNVSTLELGDSALYLCASSFLKGTEAFFGQGTRLTVV.

This clonotype was recorded a few times. V is TRBV7-2 and J is TRBJ1-1, with D perhaps TRBD1 (6 bases). Trimming took off 5 bases at V and 4 bases at J, with 14 bases between the two ends. CDR3 size: 14 residues. Germline V gene sequence: CDR1 SGHTA, CDR2 FQGNSA. The CDR3 sequence is CASSPSSGVTEAFF. DNA for the CDR3: TGTGCCAGCAGCCCTAGTTCAGGGGTCACTGAAGCTTTCTTT. Full variable domain (missing parts from reference TRBV7-2 and TRBJ1-1): GAGVSQSPSNKVTEKGKDVELRCDPISGHTALYWYRQSLGQGLEFLIYFQGNSAPDKSGLPSDRFSAERTGGSVSTLTIQRTQQEDSAVYLCASSPSSGVTEAFFGQGTRLTVV.

This clonotype showed up just a few times. The chain is built from TRBV5-1 and TRBJ1-1, with 7 bases fitting TRBD1. CDR3 length equals 14 residues. V shed 3 bases and J 1 base; nucleotides not matched to a gene: 3. CDR1 SGHRS and CDR2 YFSETQ come from the germline V gene. DNA of the CDR3: TGCGCCAGCAGCTCACAGGGGAGGAACACTGAAGCTTTCTTT. This encodes CASSSQGRNTEAFF.

This clonotype was seen many times. The chain carries TRBV6-6 and TRBJ1-5; D is unresolved. V was clipped by 2 bases and J by 0 bases, with 5 bases between them. Germline CDR1 MNHNY, CDR2 SVGAGI (reference sequence). CDR3 length: 14 amino acids. The CDR3 sequence: CASSYAGSNQPQHF. In DNA form, the CDR3 reads TGTGCCAGCAGTTACGCGGGTAGCAATCAGCCCCAGCATTTT.

In its sample, this clonotype was seen many times. The genes are TRBV6-1 and TRBJ2-3; D remains unclear. Trimming took 6 bases from V and 2 from J, leaving 9 bases between them. The CDR3 has 13 amino acids. The V gene's germline CDR1 is MNHNS and CDR2 SASEGT. The CDR3 nucleotides read TGTGCCAGCAGATATCCGATCACAGATACGCAGTATTTT. This codes for CASRYPITDTQYF.

The sample holds a few counts of this clonotype. The rearrangement uses TRBV12-5 and TRBJ1-5; 8 bases are a match to TRBD1. Germline V gives CDR1 LGHNT, CDR2 FRNRAP. J was trimmed by 3 bases and V by 6 bases; bases with no gene match: 4. CDR3 length equals 14 residues. The CDR3 sequence is CASGQGAYNQPQHF. DNA of the CDR3: TGTGCTAGTGGCCAGGGGGCCTACAATCAGCCCCAGCATTTT.

V usage is TRBV5-1 and J usage is TRBJ1-6; 7 nucleotides agree with TRBD1. The CDR3 has 13 amino acids. V lost 5 bases, J lost 8 bases, and 4 bases stayed unmatched. Looked up from germline, CDR1 is SGHRS and CDR2 is YFSETQ. In DNA form, the CDR3 reads TGCGCCAGCAGGCCCGACAGGGATTCACCCCTCCACTTT. Translation: CASRPDRDSPLHF.

This clonotype was seen a handful of times. The rearrangement joins TRBV6-5 to TRBJ2-7, with 8 bases aligning to TRBD1. The CDR3 has 14 amino acids. Per germline, CDR1 MNHEY and CDR2 SVGAGI. J lost 6 bases, V lost 0 bases, and 4 bases had no gene match. Written as DNA, the CDR3 is TGTGCCAGCAGTTACTCCGACAGGGGTCTCGAGCAGTACTTC. Amino acids: CASSYSDRGLEQYF.

This clonotype was recorded at least ten times. This chain connects TRBV14 to TRBJ2-5; D not certain. This CDR3 comprises 13 residues. Looked up from germline, CDR1 is SGHDN and CDR2 is FVKESK. V shed 0 bases and J shed 4 bases, with 6 bases lying between them. The CDR3 loop is CASSQDFGETQYF. The CDR3 region has the DNA TGTGCCAGCAGCCAAGATTTCGGAGAGACCCAGTACTTC.